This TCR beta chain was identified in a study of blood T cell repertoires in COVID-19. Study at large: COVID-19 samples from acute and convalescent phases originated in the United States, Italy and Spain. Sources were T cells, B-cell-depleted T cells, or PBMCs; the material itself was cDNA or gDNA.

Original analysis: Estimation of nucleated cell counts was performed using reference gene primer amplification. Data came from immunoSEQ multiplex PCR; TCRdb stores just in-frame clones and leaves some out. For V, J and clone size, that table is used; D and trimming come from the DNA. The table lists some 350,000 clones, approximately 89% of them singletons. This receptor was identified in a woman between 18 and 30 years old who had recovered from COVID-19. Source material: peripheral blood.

The CDR3 region is CASSEITVAGNTIYF. DNA for the CDR3: TGTGCCAGCAGTGAAATCACAGTGGCTGGAAACACCATATATTTT. The chain uses TRBV6-1 and TRBJ1-3; D is unclear. Germline values: CDR1 MNHNS, CDR2 SASEGT. The V gene lost 2 bases and the J gene lost 2 bases, with 10 bases spanning the gap. The CDR3 has 15 residues.